These 19 T cell receptor beta chains were all obtained from the same sample, sequenced in a study of cytomegalovirus exposure and HLA in healthy donors. The PCR ran on 60 Vbeta and 13 Jbeta primers. Sequencing used immunoSEQ multiplex PCR; TCRdb keeps in-frame clones, though not all of them. Seen here are roughly 130,000 clones, roughly two thirds observed once, and the top ten hold 1.6%. The sequencing input was PBMCs. The receptors here all came from a man between 25 and 39 years old in good health and CMV-seropositive.

This clone was recorded only once. The sample contains more than one DNA sequence encoding this CDR3. The chain recombines TRBV4-1 with TRBJ1-1; 8 nucleotides line up with TRBD1. Germline loops: CDR1 MGHRA, CDR2 YSYEKL. Trimming took 0 bases from V and 5 from J; bases not matched to a gene: 5. CDR3 length equals 15 residues. CDR3 protein: CASSQDRGQGTEAFF. CDR3 coding DNA: TGCGCCAGCAGCCAAGACCGAGGACAGGGAACTGAAGCTTTCTTT.

V usage is TRBV25-1 and J usage is TRBJ1-1, with a possible D match to TRBD1 (5 bases). The CDR3 has 13 amino acids. Germline V CDR1 and CDR2: MGHDK, SYGVNS. The V end was cut by 0 bases, the J end by 10 bases, with 12 bases between. The CDR3 loop is CASSEYGGTGAFF. The CDR3 bases are TGTGCCAGCAGTGAATACGGCGGAACAGGAGCTTTCTTT.

As concerns this clone: The junction departs from the called germline gene at one end, perhaps through a read error. The V and J genes are TRBV6-6 and TRBJ2-1; D call uncertain. The CDR3 extends over 16 amino acids. The germline CDR1 and CDR2 sequences are MNHNY and SVGAGI (reference sequence). The CDR3 protein is CVSSHGGVAIHNEQFF. In DNA, the CDR3 is TGTGTCAGCAGTCATGGCGGAGTCGCGATCCACAATGAGCAGTTCTTC.

This chain links TRBV29-1 with TRBJ1-1; 9 positions match TRBD1. CDR3 length equals 12 residues. Germline loops: CDR1 SQVTM, CDR2 ANQGSEA. The trim removed 1 base at V and 10 bases at J, leaving 4 bases unmatched. The CDR3 reads CSVEAVDRGAFF. In nucleotides, the CDR3 is TGCAGCGTTGAAGCAGTGGACAGGGGAGCTTTCTTT.

The sample holds a few counts of this clone. The V and J genes are TRBV4-1 and TRBJ1-2, with TRBD1 as a possible D gene (5 bases). The germline V gene has CDR1 MGHRA and CDR2 YSYEKL. Trimming took 6 bases from V and 2 from J, leaving 19 bases between them. The CDR3 runs 16 residues. CDR3: CASSPAGGLANYGYTF. CDR3 in DNA: TGCGCCAGCAGTCCTGCTGGGGGGTTGGCCAACTATGGCTACACCTTC.

The chain employs TRBV10-3 and TRBJ2-1, with D perhaps matching TRBD1 (5 bases). Deletions cut 0 bases from V and 0 bases from J, with 9 bases between. This CDR3 spans 16 amino acids. Germline V gene lookup returns CDR1 ENHRY and CDR2 SYGVKD. The CDR3 sequence is CAISESKGASYNEQFF. The CDR3 nucleotides read TGTGCCATCAGTGAGTCGAAAGGGGCCTCCTACAATGAGCAGTTCTTC.

This clone was seen only a few times. V and J are TRBV6-1 and TRBJ2-7, with 9 positions matching TRBD1. Germline assignment: CDR1 MNHNS and CDR2 SASEGT. The CDR3 runs 13 residues. V dropped 10 bases and J dropped 7; count of bases not matched to a gene: 11. The CDR3 sequence: CATSGTGHGEQYF. The CDR3 DNA sequence: TGTGCCACCTCGGGGACAGGGCATGGAGAGCAGTACTTC.

CDR3 nucleotides: TGTGCCAGCAGCGGGGGACAGGGGGCGCAGGAGACTGAAGCTTTCTTT. Its translation is CASSGGQGAQETEAFF. This chain connects TRBV2 to TRBJ1-1; 12 bases agree with TRBD1. The CDR3 extends over 16 amino acids. CDR1 is SNHLY, CDR2 FYNNEI, per germline. J was trimmed by 5 bases and V by 6 bases; bases with no gene match: 10.

This clone was observed once. The chain joins TRBV5-4 to TRBJ2-7; 8 bases are a match to TRBD1. The CDR3 runs to 14 residues. V shed 3 bases, J shed 6 bases, and the junction held 8 bases outside the gene matches. Per the germline V gene, CDR1 is SGHNT and CDR2 is YYREEE (reference sequence). The CDR3 loop reads CASSSGQGRREQYF. The DNA of the CDR3 is TGTGCCAGCAGCTCTGGACAGGGTCGTCGCGAGCAGTACTTC. Drawing the rest from reference TRBV5-4 and TRBJ2-7, the complete variable domain is ETGVTQSPTHLIKTRGQQVTLRCSSQSGHNTVSWYQQALGQGPQFIFQYYREEENGRGNFPPRFSGLQFPNYSSELNVNALELDDSALYLCASSSGQGRREQYFGPGTRLTVT.

The chain recombines TRBV2 with TRBJ2-2; the match to TRBD2 covers 8 bases. The CDR3 has 15 residues. Germline V gene sequence: CDR1 SNHLY, CDR2 FYNNEI. With 6 bases clipped from V and 6 bases from J, the junction kept 9 bases outside the gene matches. In nucleotides, the CDR3 is TGTGCCAGCAGGACCAGGAGCGGGAGTGCCGGGGAGCTGTTTTTT. Translating it yields CASRTRSGSAGELFF.

This clone showed up just a few times. This chain links TRBV7-9 with TRBJ2-1, with a tentative D call TRBD2 (6 bases). Trimming left V 5 bases short and J 0 bases short, with 14 bases between. The CDR3 extends over 16 amino acids. Germline assignment: CDR1 SEHNR and CDR2 FQNEAQ (reference sequence). In nucleotides, the CDR3 is TGTGCCAGCAGCCCCCTCCGGGGGAGCTCCTACAATGAGCAGTTCTTC. Translation gives CASSPLRGSSYNEQFF.

The chain is built from TRBV5-1 and TRBJ2-5; 8 bases are shared with TRBD1. In germline, CDR1 is SGHRS, CDR2 YFSETQ. CDR3 length equals 17 residues. V shed 0 bases, J shed 5 bases, and the junction held 12 bases outside the gene matches. This CDR3 is CASSLEWTGNVRETQYF. The CDR3 DNA follows: TGCGCCAGCAGCTTGGAGTGGACAGGGAATGTGCGGGAGACCCAGTACTTC.

With respect to this clone: A read error may produce the germline difference seen at one junction end. This rearrangement joins TRBV29-1 to TRBJ1-1, with D hard to call. The V gene's germline CDR1 is SQVTM and CDR2 ANQGSEA. The CDR3 is 14 amino acids. The CDR3 nucleotides read TGCAGCGTAGAAGAGCTGGCTAGCGGCACTGAAGCTTTCTTT. Translating gives CSVEELASGTEAFF.

CDR3 nucleotides: TGTGCCAGCAGCCAAGGACTAGCGGAGGGAACAGATACGCAGTATTTT. Translating gives CASSQGLAEGTDTQYF. The rearrangement links TRBV14 to TRBJ2-3, with TRBD2 matching over 9 bases. CDR3 size: 16 residues. J lost 3 bases, V lost 1 base, and 5 bases had no gene match. Germline loops: CDR1 SGHDN, CDR2 FVKESK. The whole variable domain, filled in from reference TRBV14 and TRBJ2-3, reads EAGVTQFPSHSVIEKGQTVTLRCDPISGHDNLYWYRRVMGKEIKFLLHFVKESKQDESGMPNNRFLAERTGGTYSTLKVQPAELEDSGVYFCASSQGLAEGTDTQYFGPGTRLTVL.

The chain joins TRBV6-7 to TRBJ2-7, with D perhaps TRBD2 (5 bases). TRBV6-7 is known as an ORF, though its function is uncertain. V gave up 2 bases and J gave up 2 bases, with 10 bases separating them. The CDR3 is made up of 14 amino acids. The CDR3 here is CASSYLAPTYEQYF. CDR3 in DNA: TGTGCCAGCAGTTACCTAGCACCTACCTACGAGCAGTACTTC.

The rearrangement uses TRBV6-1 and TRBJ1-2; D is uncertain. The CDR3 spans 12 residues. V lost 4 bases and J lost 8, with 11 bases in between. Germline CDR1 and CDR2: MNHNS and SASEGT. CDR3 amino acids: CASSAHTKGYTF. The CDR3 DNA reads as TGTGCCAGCAGTGCTCATACAAAGGGCTACACCTTC.

This rearrangement joins TRBV7-9 to TRBJ2-7; TRBD1 is a possible D gene (6 bases). This CDR3 comprises 13 residues. CDR1 SEHNR and CDR2 FQNEAQ come from the germline V gene (reference sequence). V was cut by 6 bases and J by 4 bases, with 13 bases left in between. CDR3 DNA sequence: TGTGCCAGCAGACCGGGACACCTTTACGAGCAGTACTTC. Amino acids: CASRPGHLYEQYF.

The chain couples TRBV19 to TRBJ1-3; D remains ambiguous. The germline V and J ends were trimmed by 3 bases and 4 bases, with 7 bases remaining between them. The germline CDR1 and CDR2 sequences are LNHDA and SQIVND (reference sequence). CDR3 size: 13 residues. The CDR3 is CASSITRGNTIYF. As DNA, the CDR3 is TGTGCCAGTAGTATCACTCGCGGAAACACCATATATTTT.

The chain carries TRBV18 and TRBJ1-1; D may be TRBD1 (5 bases). Germline values: CDR1 KGHSH, CDR2 LQKENI. This CDR3 has 14 amino acids. Deletions cut 7 bases from V and 6 bases from J, with 18 bases between. CDR3 nucleotides: TGTGCCAGCTTATCAAAAGGTAGCAGGGCTGAAGCTTTCTTT. Protein sequence: CASLSKGSRAEAFF.